Listed below are T cell receptor beta chains from one sample, sequenced in a study of shared clonotypes between healthy human individuals. The data were produced by immunoSEQ multiplex PCR, yet TCRdb's version contains in-frame clones alone and is incomplete. Counted here are about 2.4 million clones, approximately 93% occurring once; the ten biggest clones make up 0.36%. Input material: naive CD4+ T cells from PBMCs. Receptor source: a man aged 18 to 30 in good health. Some clones in this sample may be carry-over from other donors' samples. Both conserved end residues are part of each CDR3. D genes are given only for firm matches. Clone size is given for some rows only: seen once, a few or many times, or a class if the clone is expanded.

D gene	J gene	V gene	clone size	CDR3 DNA	CDR3 protein
-	TRBJ2-7	TRBV28	-	TGTGCCAGCAGGCCCGGTCAGGAAGCAGAGCAGTACTTC	CASRPGQEAEQYF
TRBD1	TRBJ2-3	TRBV6-1	-	TGTGCCAGCAGTGAGCGGACAGGGACCACAGATACGCAGTATTTT	CASSERTGTTDTQYF
TRBD1	TRBJ2-1	TRBV5-1	-	TGCGCCAGCAGCCCCGGACAGGGCAATGAGCAGTTCTTC	CASSPGQGNEQFF
-	TRBJ1-1	TRBV5-1	few	TGCGCCAGCAGCCCGGAGCTATGGTGGACTGAAGCTTTCTTT	CASSPELWWTEAFF
-	TRBJ1-1	TRBV9	-	TGTGCCAGCAGCGTAGTTAGTCGGGGAGACACTGAAGCTTTCTTT	CASSVVSRGDTEAFF
-	TRBJ1-2	TRBV5-1	-	TGCGCCAGCAGCTTGTCGGGAGACAAAAGCTCATATGGCTACACCTTC	CASSLSGDKSSYGYTF
-	TRBJ2-7	TRBV5-6	-	TGTGCCAGCAGCTTGAACGTCGGCGGCGAGCAGTACTTC	CASSLNVGGEQYF
-	TRBJ1-5	TRBV6-1	once	TGTGCCAGCAACCCCACAGGGCTCAATCAGCCCCAGCATTTT	CASNPTGLNQPQHF
-	TRBJ2-2	TRBV5-8	-	TGTGCCAGCAGCTCTGGGCCGCGGGGGGAGCTGTTTTTT	CASSSGPRGELFF
-	TRBJ1-2	TRBV28	-	TGTGCCAGCAGTTTTCCTGACATTGTAGACTATGGCTACACCTTC	CASSFPDIVDYGYTF
TRBD1	TRBJ2-7	TRBV2	-	TGTGCCAGCACCTGGGACAGGGACTCCTACGAGCAGTACTTC	CASTWDRDSYEQYF
-	TRBJ1-2	TRBV9	-	TGTGCCAGCAGCGTAGATAGTACGAGGGCCATAGTCTTC	CASSVDSTRAIVF
-	TRBJ2-5	TRBV2	-	TGTGCCAGCAGTGAACCCGGGTCCCAAGAGACCCAGTACTTC	CASSEPGSQETQYF
-	TRBJ1-2	TRBV6-5	-	TGTGCCAGCAGTTACGCCCCGTTTGGGACGTATGGCTACACCTTC	CASSYAPFGTYGYTF
-	TRBJ1-2	TRBV6-5	-	TGTGCCAGCAGTTACTCACTGCCGGGCAACTATGGCTACACCTTC	CASSYSLPGNYGYTF
TRBD1	TRBJ2-5	TRBV29-1	-	TGCAGCTTTCGCGAGGGGGCGATTGGGACCCAGTACTTC	CSFREGAIGTQYF
TRBD2	TRBJ2-1	TRBV5-1	-	TGCGCCAGCAGCGTCGGGACTAGCGGGGGCAATGAGCAGTTCTTC	CASSVGTSGGNEQFF
-	TRBJ2-7	TRBV21-1	-	TGTGCCAGCAGCGCAAGAGGGACTAACGAAGGGGAGCAGTACTTC	CASSARGTNEGEQYF
-	TRBJ1-3	TRBV6-5	-	TGTGCCAGCAGTTACTCGTCGCGGCCCTCTGGAAACACCATATATTTT	CASSYSSRPSGNTIYF
TRBD1	TRBJ2-1	TRBV11-2	-	TGTGCCAGCAGCTTAGCGTGGACAGGGTCCTACAATGAGCAGTTCTTC	CASSLAWTGSYNEQFF
-	TRBJ1-2	TRBV18	-	TGTGCCAGCTCACCGGGGAGGGGTAACTATGGCTACACCTTC	CASSPGRGNYGYTF
TRBD2	TRBJ2-5	TRBV7-2	once	TGTGCCAGCAGCTTAGGATCGGGAGGGCCTAAGACCCAGTACTTC	CASSLGSGGPKTQYF
TRBD2	TRBJ2-7	TRBV5-5	once	TGTGCCAGCAGCTTGTTCCGAGCGGGAGCTCCCGAGCAGTACTTC	CASSLFRAGAPEQYF
-	TRBJ1-4	TRBV28	-	TGTGCCAGCAGCCAGCCAGGGGCAACTAATGAAAAACTGTTTTTT	CASSQPGATNEKLFF
-	TRBJ1-4	TRBV15	-	TGTGCCACCAGCAGAGGGACTAATGAAAAACTGTTTTTT	CATSRGTNEKLFF
-	TRBJ2-2	TRBV11-2	-	TGTGCCAGCAGCTCATGGACGGCGGGAAACACCGGGGAGCTGTTTTTT	CASSSWTAGNTGELFF
TRBD2	TRBJ2-1	TRBV11-2	-	TGTGCCAGCAGCTCACCAGCGGGAGGGGAGAATGAGCAGTTCTTC	CASSSPAGGENEQFF
TRBD1	TRBJ2-7	TRBV6-1	-	TGTGCCAGCAGTGGGCAGGGGGCGGATTACGAGCAGTACTTC	CASSGQGADYEQYF
-	TRBJ1-2	TRBV7-6	-	TGTGCCAGCAGCCGTGGGCCGATCGGGAATGGCTACACCTTC	CASSRGPIGNGYTF
-	TRBJ1-2	TRBV21-1	-	TGTGCCAGCAGCGCGCACTATGGCTACACCTTC	CASSAHYGYTF
-	TRBJ2-2	TRBV29-1	-	TGCAGCGTTGACACCGGCCCCGACGGGGAGCTGTTTTTT	CSVDTGPDGELFF
-	TRBJ2-5	TRBV28	-	TGTGCCAGCAGTTTAACCCCGGGGGCTAGCGGAGGGGTTGAGACCCAGTACTTC	CASSLTPGASGGVETQYF
-	TRBJ2-2	TRBV9	-	TGTGCCAGCAGCGTAGCTTCGGGCATCTTTACCGGGGAGCTGTTTTTT	CASSVASGIFTGELFF
TRBD1	TRBJ1-4	TRBV5-6	-	TGTGCCAGCAGCTTGAGGCCAGGGGGTGAAAAACTGTTTTTT	CASSLRPGGEKLFF
TRBD2	TRBJ2-3	TRBV7-2	once	TGTGCCAGCAGCCTAACTAGCGGGAGGACAGATACGCAGTATTTT	CASSLTSGRTDTQYF
TRBD2	TRBJ2-7	TRBV6-1	-	TGTGCCAGCAGTGAAGGGGCGGGGGGAGGAGAGCAGTACTTC	CASSEGAGGGEQYF
TRBD2	TRBJ2-1	TRBV27	-	TGTGCCAGCAGCGGACTAGCGGGAGGCCCGCACTCCTACAATGAGCAGTTCTTC	CASSGLAGGPHSYNEQFF
TRBD2	TRBJ2-2	TRBV9	-	TGTGCCAGCAGCGTGGGCGGGAGGGCTATCGGGGAGCTGTTTTTT	CASSVGGRAIGELFF
TRBD1	TRBJ2-6	TRBV4-1	-	TGCGCCAGCAGCCATCATGCGACAGGGATCGGGGCCAACGTCCTGACTTTC	CASSHHATGIGANVLTF
-	TRBJ1-4	TRBV6-5	once	TGTGCCAGCCAAAGTAGGGCTGAAAAACTGTTTTTT	CASQSRAEKLFF
TRBD2	TRBJ2-4	TRBV7-8	-	TGTGCCAGCAGCCCTAGGACTAGCGGGAGTAGGGACATTCAGTACTTC	CASSPRTSGSRDIQYF
-	TRBJ2-5	TRBV6-4	-	TGTGCCAGCAGCTCCAGGGATGGGGAGACCCAGTACTTC	CASSSRDGETQYF
TRBD1	TRBJ1-5	TRBV19	-	TGTGCCAGTAGTATTGGACAGGGGGCTAAGAGGAGTCAGCCCCAGCATTTT	CASSIGQGAKRSQPQHF
-	TRBJ2-2	TRBV9	-	TGTGCCAGCAGCGCATCTAGCTACACCGGGGAGCTGTTTTTT	CASSASSYTGELFF